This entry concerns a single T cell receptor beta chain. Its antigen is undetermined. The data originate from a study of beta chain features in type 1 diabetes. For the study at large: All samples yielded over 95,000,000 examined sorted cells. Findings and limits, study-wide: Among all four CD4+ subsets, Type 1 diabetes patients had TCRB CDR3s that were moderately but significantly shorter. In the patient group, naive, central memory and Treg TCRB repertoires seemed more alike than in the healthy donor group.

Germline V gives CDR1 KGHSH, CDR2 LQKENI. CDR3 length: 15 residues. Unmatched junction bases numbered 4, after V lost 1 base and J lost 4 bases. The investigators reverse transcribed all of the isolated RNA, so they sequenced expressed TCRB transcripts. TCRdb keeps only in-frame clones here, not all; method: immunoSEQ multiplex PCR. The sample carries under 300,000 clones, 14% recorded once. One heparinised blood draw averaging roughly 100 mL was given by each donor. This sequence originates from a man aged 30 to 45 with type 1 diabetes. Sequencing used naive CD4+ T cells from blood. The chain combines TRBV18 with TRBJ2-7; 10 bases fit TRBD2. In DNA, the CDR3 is TGTGCCAGCTCACCACAAACTAGCGGGAAGTACGAGCAGTACTTC. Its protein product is CASSPQTSGKYEQYF.